One and the same sample provided the 16 T cell receptor beta chains below, sequenced in a study of blood T cells in healthy people across ages (dated by TCRdb to 2015 to 2017). Receptors were amplified or captured by 5' RACE. The run used an Illumina HiSeq 2500. A second PCR of roughly 7 to 11 cycles was performed with a sample-barcoded 5' primer and a J-beta primer mix. TCRdb redid the processing of the public reads, applying fastp at Q25 and MiXCR, and retained in-frame beta chains. Rows are unified per CDR3 protein, each entry keeping the most common DNA and genes. The sample table contains hundreds of thousands of distinct CDR3 sequences; only one count was recorded for approximately 49% of them. Clones ranked in the top ten supply approximately 32% of the sample. Sequenced: blood. The origin of the receptors is an older woman in good health.

The V gene is TRBV20-1, the J gene TRBJ2-3; maybe TRBD2 (5 bases). The V gene lost 3 bases and the J gene lost 8 bases, with 27 bases spanning the gap. This CDR3 comprises 17 residues. Per germline, CDR1 DFQATT and CDR2 SNEGSKA (reference sequence). CDR3 loop: CSASQLGKRQAFGTQYF. CDR3 sequence (DNA): TGCAGTGCTAGTCAGCTCGGGAAGCGTCAAGCCTTCGGTACGCAGTATTTT.

This clonotype was counted a few times. J is TRBJ2-3 and V is TRBV29-1; 14 bases are shared with TRBD2. Per the germline V gene, CDR1 is SQVTM and CDR2 is ANQGSEA. The V segment lost 4 bases and the J segment 1 base; nucleotides outside the gene matches: 7. The CDR3 covers 17 residues. The CDR3: CSVAGTSGSGGTDTQYF. The CDR3 nucleotides are TGCAGCGTTGCCGGGACTAGCGGGAGTGGGGGCACAGATACGCAGTATTTT.

V usage is TRBV6-2 or TRBV6-3 and J usage is TRBJ2-3, with 7 nucleotides matching TRBD2. This CDR3 has 15 amino acids. Germline V gene lookup returns CDR1 MNHEY and CDR2 SVGEGT. With V trimmed by 5 bases and J by 1 base, 6 bases remained unmatched. This chain's CDR3 is CASSASGTRTDTQYF. The CDR3 DNA follows: TGTGCCAGCAGTGCTAGCGGAACCCGCACAGATACGCAGTATTTT.

This clonotype was seen many times. This sequence joins TRBV20-1 and TRBJ2-3, with 7 bases that match TRBD2. The length of the CDR3 is 14 residues. The junction had 7 bases not matched to a gene; V was cut back by 2 bases and J by 5 bases. In germline, CDR1 is DFQATT, CDR2 SNEGSKA (reference sequence). This CDR3 reads CSARSMRELDTQYF. CDR3 nucleotide sequence: TGCAGTGCTAGAAGCATGCGGGAGCTAGATACGCAGTATTTT.

There are a few counts of this clonotype. The CDR3 loop reads CATSPSGKSYEQYF. In DNA form, the CDR3 reads TGTGCCACCTCTCCTAGCGGGAAGTCCTACGAGCAGTACTTC. The V and J genes are TRBV2 and TRBJ2-7, with TRBD2 matching over 9 bases. The CDR3 runs 14 residues. The trim removed 10 bases at V and 1 base at J, leaving 8 bases unmatched. Germline V gene data show CDR1 as SNHLY and CDR2 as FYNNEI.

Only a few counts were recorded for this clonotype. The V and J genes are TRBV5-1 and TRBJ2-5, with a weak D call TRBD2 (6 bases). Trimming shortened V by 3 bases and J by 5 bases, and 8 bases separated the two germline ends. The V gene's germline CDR1 is SGHRS and CDR2 YFSETQ. CDR3 length: 12 amino acids. In DNA form, the CDR3 reads TGCGCCAGCAGCTGGGGGGACGAGACCCAGTACTTC. This gives the protein CASSWGDETQYF.

This clonotype was found a few times. The chain joins TRBV28 to TRBJ2-7; a possible D gene is TRBD2 (6 bases). The V end was cut by 1 base, the J end by 7 bases, with 8 bases between. This CDR3 region has 12 residues. Germline assignment: CDR1 MDHEN and CDR2 SYDVKM. CDR3 protein: CASSLSGDEQYF. Written as DNA, the CDR3 is TGTGCCAGCAGTTTATCGGGGGATGAGCAGTACTTC.

This chain joins TRBV9 and TRBJ2-1; TRBD2 matches 8 bases. This CDR3 has 17 residues. The germline V gene encodes CDR1 SGDLS and CDR2 YYNGEE. The ends lost 0 bases at V and 2 bases at J; junction bases unmatched: 7. The CDR3 bases are TGTGCCAGCAGCGTAGAAGCGCCAGCGGGAGCCTACAATGAGCAGTTCTTC. It translates to CASSVEAPAGAYNEQFF.

CDR3 protein: CASSYSGTGVEEQYF. In DNA form, the CDR3 reads TGTGCCAGCAGTTACTCCGGGACAGGGGTGGAAGAGCAGTACTTC. The genes are TRBV6-2 or TRBV6-3 and TRBJ2-5; 10 bases are a match to TRBD1. Germline V CDR1 and CDR2: MNHEY, SVGEGT. After removal of 0 bases from V and 11 bases from J, the junction contained 9 bases not matched to a gene. The CDR3 spans 15 residues.

This clonotype was seen more than once but under ten times. The chain joins TRBV28 to TRBJ2-5; 7 bases match TRBD1. Germline assignment: CDR1 MDHEN and CDR2 SYDVKM. The J segment lost 5 bases and the V segment lost 5 bases, leaving 8 bases of the junction unmatched. The CDR3 sequence is 14 residues long. The CDR3: CASSMGQPRETQYF. Here the CDR3 DNA reads TGTGCCAGCAGTATGGGACAGCCGAGGGAGACCCAGTACTTC. The full variable domain, rest sourced from reference TRBV28 and TRBJ2-5, is DVKVTQSSRYLVKRTGEKVFLECVQDMDHENMFWYRQDPGLGLRLIYFSYDVKMKEKGDIPEGYSVSREKKERFSLILESASTNQTSMYLCASSMGQPRETQYFGPGTRLLVL.

This clonotype turned up a few times. This chain uses TRBV6-6 with TRBJ2-7; D is ambiguous. CDR1 and CDR2 (germline): MNHNY, SVGAGI (reference sequence). CDR3 length: 14 residues. V was cut by 2 bases and J by 2 bases, with 10 bases left in between. CDR3 coding DNA: TGTGCCAGCAGTTACGGCTCGGTAGCCTACGAGCAGTACTTC. Protein product: CASSYGSVAYEQYF.

This clonotype has more than one count but fewer than ten. The chain joins TRBV4-3 to TRBJ2-5; the match to TRBD2 covers 15 bases. J gave up 4 bases and V 4 bases, and 13 bases lay outside the gene matches. The CDR3 length is 19 residues. Germline V gives CDR1 LGHNA, CDR2 YSLEER. CDR3 DNA: TGCGCCAGCAGCCGCTCGGTCGGACTAGCGGGAGGGATTGGAGAGACCCAGTACTTC. Its protein is CASSRSVGLAGGIGETQYF.

This clonotype was picked up a small number of times. The gene calls are TRBV20-1 and TRBJ1-2, with D possibly TRBD1 on 6 matching bases. The CDR3 consists of 13 residues. V was clipped by 3 bases and J by 8 bases, with 16 bases between them. Germline assignment: CDR1 DFQATT and CDR2 SNEGSKA (reference sequence). The CDR3 reads CSASEDSLWGYTF. CDR3 sequence (DNA): TGCAGTGCTAGCGAGGACAGCTTATGGGGCTACACCTTC.

V gene TRBV7-9 combines with J gene TRBJ1-2; tentatively, D is TRBD1 (6 bases). The V and J ends lost 5 bases and 4 bases respectively, with 14 bases between them. This CDR3 is 14 amino acids long. Per the germline V gene, CDR1 is SEHNR and CDR2 is FQNEAQ (reference sequence). CDR3 DNA: TGTGCCAGCAGCCATAACCAGGGGTTCTATGGCTACACCTTC. Protein product: CASSHNQGFYGYTF.

V is TRBV3-1 and J is TRBJ2-1; 9 nucleotides match TRBD2. TRBJ2-7 matches the DNA end more closely, so the J call is doubtful. The CDR3 length is 15 residues. CDR1 is LGHDT and CDR2 is YNNKEL in the germline V gene (reference sequence). The CDR3 region has the DNA TGTGCCAGCAGCCATTTGGCGGGAGGGTACAATGAGCAGTACTTC. This translates into CASSHLAGGYNEQYF.

For the CDR3, the DNA is TGCGCCAGCAGCTCTGGGGCTGGGAATGAGCAGTTCTTC. Residues: CASSSGAGNEQFF. The chain carries TRBV5-1 and TRBJ2-1; D might be TRBD1 (5 bases). V was pared by 3 bases and J by 7 bases, with 11 bases between. CDR3 size: 13 residues. Germline CDR1 and CDR2: SGHRS and YFSETQ.